This T cell receptor (beta chain) was recovered during a study of T cells in Graves' hyperthyroidism and ophthalmopathy. The CDR3 loop spans 17 amino acids. V shed 6 bases and J 1 base; nucleotides not matched to a gene: 12. Looked up from germline, CDR1 is MNHNS and CDR2 is SASEGT. Template material for amplifying TCR beta CDR3 regions consisted of RNA transcripts. Using the HTBI primer set, a first-round RT-PCR was run on the TCR CDR3. MiXCR was run by TCRdb on the multiplex PCR reads, yielding one entry per CDR3 protein. The repertoire has around 690,000 distinct CDR3 sequences, around 16% of them found once; the top ten carry about 14%. Stable Graves' hyperthyroidism meant no ophthalmopathy progression within 18 months. The table lists this clonotype with many counts.

V is TRBV6-1 and J is TRBJ1-2; TRBD1 agrees at 9 bases. The receptor's source is a man in his fifties with Graves' hyperthyroidism. The specimen sequenced was blood. The CDR3 nucleotides read TGTGCCAGCAGCCTCCTAAGTGGACAGGGGAGTAACTATGGCTACACCTTC. Protein product: CASSLLSGQGSNYGYTF.